This record concerns one T cell receptor (beta chain) sequence. The antigen is undetermined. The data belong to a study of cytomegalovirus exposure and HLA in healthy donors. Study as a whole: HLA-typed donors were the source of 83 million or so unique TCRs, which an early data release held. General study findings and limits: Relative to the approximately 680-donor mean, N-insertions were reportedly fewer in an Asian-associated ancestry cluster in a later analysis. Sequencing depth roughly uniform across donors was assumed in presence/absence analyses. A missense variant in DCLRE1C was later tied to TCR beta V- and J-gene trimming.

Germline CDR1 is SGHRS and CDR2 is YFSETQ. Trimming removed 0 bases from V and 8 bases from J, with 14 bases in between. The CDR3 is 15 amino acids. Primers: 60 Vbeta forward and 13 Jbeta reverse. Using immunoSEQ multiplex PCR, the repertoire was profiled, and TCRdb retains in-frame clones only, with some absent. The table shows more than 150,000 clones, with more than 80% occurring only once. Sequenced input: PBMCs. The V and J genes are TRBV5-1 and TRBJ2-2; unclear D gene. The clonotype was recovered from a woman in her 50s in good health and CMV-seropositive. DNA of the CDR3: TGCGCCAGCAGCTTGGACGGCAGGATAATGGGGGAGCTGTTTTTT. Residues: CASSLDGRIMGELFF. Looking up the rest from reference TRBV5-1 and TRBJ2-2 gives the full variable domain: KAGVTQTPRYLIKTRGQQVTLSCSPISGHRSVSWYQQTPGQGLQFLFEYFSETQRNKGNFPGRFSGRQFSNSRSEMNVSTLELGDSALYLCASSLDGRIMGELFFGEGSRLTVL.